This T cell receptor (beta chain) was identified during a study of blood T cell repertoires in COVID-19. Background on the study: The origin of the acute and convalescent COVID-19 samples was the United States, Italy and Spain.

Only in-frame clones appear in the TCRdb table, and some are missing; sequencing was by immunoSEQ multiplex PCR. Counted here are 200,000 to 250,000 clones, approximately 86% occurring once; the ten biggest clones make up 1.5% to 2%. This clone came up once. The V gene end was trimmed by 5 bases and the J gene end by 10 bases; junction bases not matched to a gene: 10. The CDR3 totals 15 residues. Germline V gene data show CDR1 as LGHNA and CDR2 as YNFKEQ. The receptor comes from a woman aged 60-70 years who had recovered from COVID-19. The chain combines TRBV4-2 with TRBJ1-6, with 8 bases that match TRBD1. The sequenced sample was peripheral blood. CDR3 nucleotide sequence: TGTGCCAGCAGCGCACCGGACAGGGTAGGCTCACCCCTCCACTTT. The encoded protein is CASSAPDRVGSPLHF.